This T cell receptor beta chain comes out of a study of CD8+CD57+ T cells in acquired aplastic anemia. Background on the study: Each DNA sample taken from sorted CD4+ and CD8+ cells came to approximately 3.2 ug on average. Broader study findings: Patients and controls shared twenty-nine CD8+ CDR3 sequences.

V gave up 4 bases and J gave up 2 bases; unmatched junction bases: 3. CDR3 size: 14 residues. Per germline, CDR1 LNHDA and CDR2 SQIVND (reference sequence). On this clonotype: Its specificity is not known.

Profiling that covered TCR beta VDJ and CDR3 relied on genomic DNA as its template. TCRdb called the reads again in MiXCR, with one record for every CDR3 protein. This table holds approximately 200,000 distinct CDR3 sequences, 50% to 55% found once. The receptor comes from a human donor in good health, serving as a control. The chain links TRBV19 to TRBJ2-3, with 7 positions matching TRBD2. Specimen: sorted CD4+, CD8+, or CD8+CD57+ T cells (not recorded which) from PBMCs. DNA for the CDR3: TGTGCCAGTAGTACCACTAGCGACACAGATACGCAGTATTTT. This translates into CASSTTSDTDTQYF.